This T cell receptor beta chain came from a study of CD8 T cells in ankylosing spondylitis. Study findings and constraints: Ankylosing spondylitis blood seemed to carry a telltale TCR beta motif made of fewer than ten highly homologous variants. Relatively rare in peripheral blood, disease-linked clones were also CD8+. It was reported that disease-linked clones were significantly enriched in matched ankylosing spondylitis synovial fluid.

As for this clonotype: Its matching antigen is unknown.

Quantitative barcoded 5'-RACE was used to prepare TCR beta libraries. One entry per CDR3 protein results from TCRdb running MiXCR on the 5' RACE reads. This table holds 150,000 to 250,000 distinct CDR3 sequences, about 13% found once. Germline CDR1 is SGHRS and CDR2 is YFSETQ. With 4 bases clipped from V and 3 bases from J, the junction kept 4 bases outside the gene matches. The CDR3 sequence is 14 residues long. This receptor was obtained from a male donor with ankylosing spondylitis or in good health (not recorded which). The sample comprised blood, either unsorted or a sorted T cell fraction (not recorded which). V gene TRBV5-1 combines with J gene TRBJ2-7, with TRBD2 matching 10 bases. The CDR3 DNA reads TGCGCCAGCAGCCGGGGGACTAGCGACTACGAGCAGTACTTC. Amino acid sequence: CASSRGTSDYEQYF.